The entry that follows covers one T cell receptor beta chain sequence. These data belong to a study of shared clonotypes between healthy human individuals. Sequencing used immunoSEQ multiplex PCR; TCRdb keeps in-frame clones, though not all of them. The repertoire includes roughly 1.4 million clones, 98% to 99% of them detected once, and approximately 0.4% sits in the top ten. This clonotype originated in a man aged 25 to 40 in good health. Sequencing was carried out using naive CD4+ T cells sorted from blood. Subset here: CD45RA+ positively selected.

CDR3 in DNA: TGTGCCAGCAGCCTCCGGGACTCCCCGACCGAGCAGTACTTC. Translating gives CASSLRDSPTEQYF. The gene calls are TRBV7-8 and TRBJ2-7; tentative D call: TRBD2 (6 bases). The CDR3 runs 14 residues. Germline V gene sequence: CDR1 SGHVS, CDR2 FQNEAQ. V was clipped by 5 bases and J by 6 bases, with 17 bases between them.